The 3 T cell receptor beta chains presented below share a single source sample, sequenced in a study of kidney transplant recipient with SARS-CoV-2 infection. TCRdb itself ran the reads through MiXCR, one entry per CDR3 protein. Of some 220,000 distinct CDR3 sequences in the sample, more than 25% were seen once. Sequenced material: a blood sample, taken at baseline and around day 110 from a kidney transplant recipient. These receptors all come from a young adult male patient who had COVID-19 and was a kidney transplant recipient. Some T cells may be supplied by the graft donor.

The chain joins TRBV27 to TRBJ2-1, with D unresolved. Per germline, CDR1 MNHEY and CDR2 SMNVEV (reference sequence). This CDR3 is built from 16 residues. V lost 5 bases to trimming and J lost 0 bases, with 14 bases between them. CDR3 region: CASSPPTSISYNEQFF. Written as DNA, the CDR3 is TGTGCCAGCAGTCCCCCCACGTCAATCTCCTACAATGAGCAGTTCTTC.

With respect to this clonotype: A much larger clone differs from this one at a single base, so this may be a read error. V is TRBV6-2 or TRBV6-3 and J is TRBJ2-2; D could derive from TRBD1 or TRBD2 (5 bases each). Germline V gene lookup returns CDR1 MNHEY and CDR2 SVGEGT. The CDR3 extends over 17 amino acids. CDR3 sequence (DNA): TGTGCCAGCAGTTACTCTTTGGGGCCCAAGGACACCGGGGATCTGTTTTTT. Its protein product is CASSYSLGPKDTGDLFF.

The table lists this clonotype with a few counts. The chain employs TRBV3-1 and TRBJ2-6, with a tentative D call TRBD1 (6 bases). This CDR3 is built from 15 residues. The V and J ends lost 3 bases and 2 bases respectively, with 8 bases between them. Per the germline V gene, CDR1 is LGHDT and CDR2 is YNNKEL (reference sequence). The CDR3 loop reads CASSHTGTGANVLTF. CDR3 DNA: TGTGCCAGCAGCCACACAGGGACTGGGGCCAACGTCCTGACTTTC. The full variable domain, with the rest looked up from reference TRBV3-1 and TRBJ2-6, is DTAVSQTPKYLVTQMGNDKSIKCEQNLGHDTMYWYKQDSKKFLKIMFSYNNKELIINETVPNRFSPKSPDKAHLNLHINSLELGDSAVYFCASSHTGTGANVLTFGAGSRLTVL.